The sequence of this T cell receptor beta chain was determined in a study of neurological immune-mediated disorders. The team produced cDNA through 5'RACE using 10-nucleotide random UMIs. One entry per CDR3 protein, called by TCRdb with MiXCR from the 5' RACE reads. The sample has about 26,000 distinct CDR3 sequences; 2.5% to 4% are singletons. This clonotype was detected many times. The junction departs from the called germline gene at one end, perhaps through a read error. The V gene's germline CDR1 is SGHRS and CDR2 YFSETQ. CDR3 length: 10 residues. The receptor comes from a woman aged 25 to 39 with multiple sclerosis. The sample comprised PBMCs. The J gene is TRBJ2-1, the V gene TRBV5-1; 8 bases are a match to TRBD2. This CDR3 is CASSSEREPF. The DNA of the CDR3 is TGCGCCAGCAGCTCGGAGCGGGAGCCCTTC.